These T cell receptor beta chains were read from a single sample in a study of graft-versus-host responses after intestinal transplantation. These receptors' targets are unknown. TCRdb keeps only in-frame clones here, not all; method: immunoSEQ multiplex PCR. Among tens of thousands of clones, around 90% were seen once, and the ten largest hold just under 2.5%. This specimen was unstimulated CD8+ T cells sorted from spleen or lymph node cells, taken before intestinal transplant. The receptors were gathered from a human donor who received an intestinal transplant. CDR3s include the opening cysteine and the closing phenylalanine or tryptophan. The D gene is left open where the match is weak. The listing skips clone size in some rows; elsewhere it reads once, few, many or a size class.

CDR3 DNA: TGCAGCGCCGACTCTGCAGCAAATGAGCAGTTCTTC; CDR3 protein: CSADSAANEQFF; J gene: TRBJ2-1; V gene: TRBV29-1; D gene: NA; clone size: NA
CDR3 DNA: TGCACCAGCAGCCAAGTCCCCTCCTTACTAGCGCGAGGGTCCTCCTATTCTGGGGCCAACGTCCTGACTTTC; CDR3 protein: CTSSQVPSLLARGSSYSGANVLTF; J gene: TRBJ2-6; V gene: TRBV1; D gene: NA; clone size: NA
CDR3 DNA: TGTGCCAGCAGCCAAGATCGGAAGTACAGGGCCAACGAGCAGTACTTC; CDR3 protein: CASSQDRKYRANEQYF; J gene: TRBJ2-7; V gene: TRBV14; D gene: NA; clone size: NA
CDR3 DNA: TGTGCCAGCAGCTTGGGGGGTTTGAATGAGCAGTTCTTC; CDR3 protein: CASSLGGLNEQFF; J gene: TRBJ2-1; V gene: TRBV7-9; D gene: NA; clone size: NA
CDR3 DNA: TGTGCCAGCAGCGCTGGGGGGGCAGGAGTGGATGAGCAGTTCTTC; CDR3 protein: CASSAGGAGVDEQFF; J gene: TRBJ2-1; V gene: TRBV27; D gene: NA; clone size: NA
CDR3 DNA: TGTGCCAGCAGTGAATACAGGGGGAGCTCCTACGAGCAGTACTTC; CDR3 protein: CASSEYRGSSYEQYF; J gene: TRBJ2-7; V gene: TRBV2; D gene: TRBD1; clone size: NA
CDR3 DNA: TGCAGCGTTGAAGATCGTACAGGGAGCTATGGCTACACCTTC; CDR3 protein: CSVEDRTGSYGYTF; J gene: TRBJ1-2; V gene: TRBV29-1; D gene: NA; clone size: NA
CDR3 DNA: TGCGCCAGCAGTCACTCGCGTCGAGGTTCTTCATATAGCAATCAGCCCCAGCATTTT; CDR3 protein: CASSHSRRGSSYSNQPQHF; J gene: TRBJ1-5; V gene: TRBV23-1; D gene: NA; clone size: NA
CDR3 DNA: TGTGCCAGCAGCTTCGTCTCCTACAATGAGCAGTTCTTC; CDR3 protein: CASSFVSYNEQFF; J gene: TRBJ2-1; V gene: TRBV5-6; D gene: NA; clone size: NA
CDR3 DNA: TGCGCCAGCAGCCCGAGGCAGGGGGTTGGCCAGCCCCAGCATTTT; CDR3 protein: CASSPRQGVGQPQHF; J gene: TRBJ1-5; V gene: TRBV4-1; D gene: TRBD1; clone size: NA
CDR3 DNA: TGTGCCAGCAGTTTAGTTCCCGGGACAGGGGACTGGGGGGACTATGGCTACACCTTC; CDR3 protein: CASSLVPGTGDWGDYGYTF; J gene: TRBJ1-2; V gene: TRBV7-9; D gene: TRBD1; clone size: NA
CDR3 DNA: TGTGCCAGCAGTGAATTACTTCAACCCCTCCACTTT; CDR3 protein: CASSELLQPLHF; J gene: TRBJ1-6; V gene: TRBV25-1; D gene: NA; clone size: NA
CDR3 DNA: TGTGCCAGCAGTTTATTGGGGACAGTCCACTCCTACGAGCAGTACTTC; CDR3 protein: CASSLLGTVHSYEQYF; J gene: TRBJ2-7; V gene: TRBV28; D gene: TRBD1; clone size: NA
CDR3 DNA: TGCGCCAGCAGCCTTGCGGGCAGGGACTACTCCTACGAGCAGTACTTC; CDR3 protein: CASSLAGRDYSYEQYF; J gene: TRBJ2-7; V gene: TRBV5-1; D gene: TRBD2; clone size: NA
CDR3 DNA: TGCGCCAGCAGTCGGAACAGGGGAAACACTGAAGCTTTCTTT; CDR3 protein: CASSRNRGNTEAFF; J gene: TRBJ1-1; V gene: TRBV5-1; D gene: TRBD1; clone size: NA
CDR3 DNA: TGTGCCAGCAGCTCATACCGGGGGGGGAATTTCTTT; CDR3 protein: CASSSYRGGNFF; J gene: TRBJ1-1; V gene: TRBV11-2; D gene: NA; clone size: NA
CDR3 DNA: TGTGCCAGCAGTGAGTTCGGCGGGACCCAAAGCACAGATACGCAGTATTTT; CDR3 protein: CASSEFGGTQSTDTQYF; J gene: TRBJ2-3; V gene: TRBV2; D gene: NA; clone size: NA
CDR3 DNA: TGTGCCAGTAGCGTGTTATATAGCAATCAGCCCCAGCATTTT; CDR3 protein: CASSVLYSNQPQHF; J gene: TRBJ1-5; V gene: TRBV19; D gene: NA; clone size: NA
CDR3 DNA: TGCGCCAGCAGCTGGGACTTAGCGGGAGGGTTGGCAGATACGCAGTATTTT; CDR3 protein: CASSWDLAGGLADTQYF; J gene: TRBJ2-3; V gene: TRBV5-1; D gene: TRBD2; clone size: NA
CDR3 DNA: TGTGCCAGCAGCCAGGGCGGGGATAATTCACCCCTCCACTTT; CDR3 protein: CASSQGGDNSPLHF; J gene: TRBJ1-6; V gene: TRBV7-9; D gene: NA; clone size: few
CDR3 DNA: TGCGCCAGCAGCTTAGGACAGGGGGCGATCCCCCCGAACACTGAAGCTTTCTTT; CDR3 protein: CASSLGQGAIPPNTEAFF; J gene: TRBJ1-1; V gene: TRBV5-1; D gene: TRBD1; clone size: NA
CDR3 DNA: TGTGCCAGCAGCTTGGACAGGAGAAACTATGGCTACACCTTC; CDR3 protein: CASSLDRRNYGYTF; J gene: TRBJ1-2; V gene: TRBV5-4; D gene: NA; clone size: NA
CDR3 DNA: TGTGCCAGTCTAAGAAGGGGGTACGGGGAGCTGTTTTTT; CDR3 protein: CASLRRGYGELFF; J gene: TRBJ2-2; V gene: TRBV28; D gene: NA; clone size: NA
CDR3 DNA: TGTGCCAGCAGTCCTCCCCCGAGGGAACAAGATAACTATGGCTACACCTTC; CDR3 protein: CASSPPPREQDNYGYTF; J gene: TRBJ1-2; V gene: TRBV27; D gene: NA; clone size: NA
CDR3 DNA: TGTGCCAGCAGTGGCCCGGACGGAGGATATAGCAATCAGCCCCAGCATTTT; CDR3 protein: CASSGPDGGYSNQPQHF; J gene: TRBJ1-5; V gene: TRBV6-1; D gene: NA; clone size: NA
CDR3 DNA: TGTGCCAGCAGTTTCGCCCTACTAGCGGGGGGGGCGGACGAGCAGTACTTC; CDR3 protein: CASSFALLAGGADEQYF; J gene: TRBJ2-7; V gene: TRBV2; D gene: TRBD2; clone size: NA
CDR3 DNA: TGTGCCAGCAGCGTAGGAACAGGGGGCACTGAAGCTTTCTTT; CDR3 protein: CASSVGTGGTEAFF; J gene: TRBJ1-1; V gene: TRBV9; D gene: TRBD1; clone size: NA
CDR3 DNA: TGTGCTAGCAGCTTAACAGGGAAACGGACCTACGAGCAGTACTTC; CDR3 protein: CASSLTGKRTYEQYF; J gene: TRBJ2-7; V gene: TRBV7-7; D gene: NA; clone size: NA
CDR3 DNA: TGCGCCAGCAGCCAAGAGGGAGCGGGGGGTGACAATGAGCAGTTCTTC; CDR3 protein: CASSQEGAGGDNEQFF; J gene: TRBJ2-1; V gene: TRBV4-1; D gene: TRBD2; clone size: NA
CDR3 DNA: TGTGCCAGCAGCTATGGGACAGGGGGCTTTCGGGAGCAGTACTTC; CDR3 protein: CASSYGTGGFREQYF; J gene: TRBJ2-7; V gene: TRBV27; D gene: TRBD1; clone size: once
CDR3 DNA: TGTGCCAGCAGCTTAGCTTTAGAGCGGGGGGGCCAAAATGAGCAGTTCTTC; CDR3 protein: CASSLALERGGQNEQFF; J gene: TRBJ2-1; V gene: TRBV7-6; D gene: TRBD2; clone size: NA
CDR3 DNA: TGTGCCAGCAGCCGAAGGCGGCAAATGAACACTGAAGCTTTCTTT; CDR3 protein: CASSRRRQMNTEAFF; J gene: TRBJ1-1; V gene: TRBV27; D gene: NA; clone size: NA
CDR3 DNA: TGTGCCAGCAGCCAAGAGGGGGCGGGGGGGCCCCACGAGCAGTACTTC; CDR3 protein: CASSQEGAGGPHEQYF; J gene: TRBJ2-7; V gene: TRBV4-2; D gene: TRBD2; clone size: few
CDR3 DNA: TGTGCCAGCAGGAGACTAGCGGGAGAATACGAGCAGTACTTC; CDR3 protein: CASRRLAGEYEQYF; J gene: TRBJ2-7; V gene: TRBV27; D gene: TRBD2; clone size: NA
CDR3 DNA: TGTGCCAGCAGTTCCATACTAGCGGTTGGGTCCGGGGAGCTGTTTTTT; CDR3 protein: CASSSILAVGSGELFF; J gene: TRBJ2-2; V gene: TRBV27; D gene: TRBD2; clone size: NA
CDR3 DNA: TGTGCCACCAGCAGCGACAGGGGGAATCAGCCCCAGCATTTT; CDR3 protein: CATSSDRGNQPQHF; J gene: TRBJ1-5; V gene: TRBV15; D gene: TRBD1; clone size: NA
CDR3 DNA: TGTGCCAGCAGCTTGTTCGCGACAGGTGATTCACCCCTCCACTTT; CDR3 protein: CASSLFATGDSPLHF; J gene: TRBJ1-6; V gene: TRBV5-6; D gene: NA; clone size: NA
CDR3 DNA: TGTGCCAGCAGTGAATGGGGGGGGGCAACTAATGAAAAACTGTTTTTT; CDR3 protein: CASSEWGGATNEKLFF; J gene: TRBJ1-4; V gene: TRBV25-1; D gene: NA; clone size: NA
CDR3 DNA: TGTGCCAGCAGCCTTACTAGGGAGCCAGATACGCAGTATTTT; CDR3 protein: CASSLTREPDTQYF; J gene: TRBJ2-3; V gene: TRBV7-9; D gene: NA; clone size: NA
CDR3 DNA: TGTGCCAGCAGCTTAGGATGGGGGGTGTCAAACTATGGCTACACCTTC; CDR3 protein: CASSLGWGVSNYGYTF; J gene: TRBJ1-2; V gene: TRBV7-9; D gene: NA; clone size: NA
CDR3 DNA: TGTGCCACTGAAAGGGGCCGTCTAGCGGTCTCCTACGAGCAGTACTTC; CDR3 protein: CATERGRLAVSYEQYF; J gene: TRBJ2-7; V gene: TRBV2; D gene: TRBD2; clone size: NA
CDR3 DNA: TGTGCCACTTTACGCCGGGACAGGGCCCATGAGCAGTTCTTC; CDR3 protein: CATLRRDRAHEQFF; J gene: TRBJ2-1; V gene: TRBV6-1; D gene: TRBD1; clone size: NA
CDR3 DNA: TGTGCCAGCAGTGAGGGCGGGGGCTCCTACAATGAGCAGTTCTTC; CDR3 protein: CASSEGGGSYNEQFF; J gene: TRBJ2-1; V gene: TRBV6-1; D gene: TRBD2; clone size: NA
CDR3 DNA: TGTGCCAGCTCATCAACTCCCCAGGGTTCGGAGAACACTGAAGCTTTCTTT; CDR3 protein: CASSSTPQGSENTEAFF; J gene: TRBJ1-1; V gene: TRBV18; D gene: NA; clone size: NA
CDR3 DNA: TGTGCCAGCAATTTTGGGGCAGCCTACAATGAGCAGTTCTTC; CDR3 protein: CASNFGAAYNEQFF; J gene: TRBJ2-1; V gene: TRBV2; D gene: NA; clone size: NA
CDR3 DNA: TGTGCCAGCAGTTTCGGGACAGGGGGCATGGACGAGCAGTACTTC; CDR3 protein: CASSFGTGGMDEQYF; J gene: TRBJ2-7; V gene: TRBV28; D gene: TRBD1; clone size: few
CDR3 DNA: TGTGCCAGCAGCCCCAACCCGGTGGTTCTCTCCTACGAGCAGTACTTC; CDR3 protein: CASSPNPVVLSYEQYF; J gene: TRBJ2-7; V gene: TRBV28; D gene: NA; clone size: NA
CDR3 DNA: TGTGCCAGCAGTGAAGTAGTGTTAGGGGGCGGAGGCGGCTACACCTTC; CDR3 protein: CASSEVVLGGGGGYTF; J gene: TRBJ1-2; V gene: TRBV2; D gene: TRBD1; clone size: NA
CDR3 DNA: TGTGCCAGCAGTTTTCGGGGTAGCTCTGAAGCTTTCTTT; CDR3 protein: CASSFRGSSEAFF; J gene: TRBJ1-1; V gene: TRBV28; D gene: NA; clone size: few
CDR3 DNA: TGTGCCAGCAGCTACTGGAGGGGCCCCCCGATTTACGAGCAGTACTTC; CDR3 protein: CASSYWRGPPIYEQYF; J gene: TRBJ2-7; V gene: TRBV7-9; D gene: NA; clone size: NA
CDR3 DNA: TGTGCCAGCAGCCCCTGGACTAGCGGGCAGAACAATGAGCAGTTCTTC; CDR3 protein: CASSPWTSGQNNEQFF; J gene: TRBJ2-1; V gene: TRBV9; D gene: TRBD2; clone size: once
CDR3 DNA: TGCGCCAGCAGCCAACCTGAGCTAGACCCCCTCACAGATACGCAGTATTTT; CDR3 protein: CASSQPELDPLTDTQYF; J gene: TRBJ2-3; V gene: TRBV4-1; D gene: NA; clone size: NA
CDR3 DNA: TGTGCCAGCAGCTACCCATGGATGCGGGACGAGCAGTACTTC; CDR3 protein: CASSYPWMRDEQYF; J gene: TRBJ2-7; V gene: TRBV5-4; D gene: NA; clone size: NA
CDR3 DNA: TGTGCCAGCAGTTTATATATAGCGGGGGTCTCCTACAATGAGCAGTTCTTC; CDR3 protein: CASSLYIAGVSYNEQFF; J gene: TRBJ2-1; V gene: TRBV28; D gene: TRBD2; clone size: once
CDR3 DNA: TGTGCCAGCAGCTTGACGACAGGGGTTCAGCCCCAGCATTTT; CDR3 protein: CASSLTTGVQPQHF; J gene: TRBJ1-5; V gene: TRBV5-8; D gene: TRBD1; clone size: NA